The rows below give T cell receptor beta chains drawn from one sample of a study of blood T cell repertoires in COVID-19. Sequencing used immunoSEQ multiplex PCR; TCRdb keeps in-frame clones, though not all of them. This repertoire shows 150,000 to 250,000 clones, about nine tenths found once; its top ten account for 2% to 2.5%. Sequencing was carried out using PBMCs or T cells enriched from blood (not recorded which). The receptors originated from a woman between 25 and 40 years old who had recovered from COVID-19. CDR3s include the opening cysteine and the closing phenylalanine or tryptophan. D genes are given only for firm matches. Size values are once, few and many counts, or a class for expanded clones, and some rows have none.

J | D | size | V | DNA | CDR3
TRBJ2-2 | - | - | TRBV7-6 | TGTGCCAGCAGCTCACGACTAGGTCACGGGGAGCTGTTTTTT | CASSSRLGHGELFF
TRBJ2-3 | - | - | TRBV23-1 | TGCGCCAGCACCCGAGGGGGCCGGGAGGGCCTCGCAGATACGCAGTATTTT | CASTRGGREGLADTQYF
TRBJ1-6 | - | - | TRBV5-6 | TGTGCCAGCAGCTTGAATTTTAACTCCTATAATTCACCCCTCCACTTT | CASSLNFNSYNSPLHF
TRBJ1-1 | - | - | TRBV30 | TGTGCCTGGAGGGCCTCAATGAACACTGAAGCTTTCTTT | CAWRASMNTEAFF
TRBJ1-1 | TRBD1 | - | TRBV5-8 | TGTGCCAGCAAGTCCGACAGGGGGATCACTGAAGCTTTCTTT | CASKSDRGITEAFF
TRBJ2-3 | TRBD2 | - | TRBV9 | TGTGCCAGCAGCACCGCCGGGGGACTAGCGCATTTAGATACGCAGTATTTT | CASSTAGGLAHLDTQYF
TRBJ2-7 | TRBD1 | - | TRBV5-1 | TGCGCCAGCAGCCTGACAGGGGAGGCTGGCGAGCAGTACTTC | CASSLTGEAGEQYF
TRBJ2-7 | - | - | TRBV9 | TGTGCCAGCAGCGTAGCAGGGGTGGGACGCGAGCAGTACTTC | CASSVAGVGREQYF
TRBJ1-5 | TRBD1 | - | TRBV6-5 | TGTGCCAGCAGTAGGACAGGAAACAATCAGCCCCAGCATTTT | CASSRTGNNQPQHF
TRBJ1-2 | - | once | TRBV5-6 | TGTGCCAGCAGCTCCGAGGGCAGGCCGAGAGGCTACACCTTC | CASSSEGRPRGYTF
TRBJ2-6 | TRBD1 | few | TRBV29-1 | TGCAGCGTTGATGAGGGGGCCGGGGCCAACGTCCTGACTTTC | CSVDEGAGANVLTF
TRBJ2-1 | TRBD2 | - | TRBV7-3 | TGTGCCAGCAGTCTCGGCGTAGCGGGAGGCGACAATGAGCAGTTCTTC | CASSLGVAGGDNEQFF
TRBJ2-7 | TRBD1 | - | TRBV5-1 | TGCGCCAGCAGCAGGAGTACAGGGGGTTCCTACGAGCAGTACTTC | CASSRSTGGSYEQYF
TRBJ1-2 | - | - | TRBV9 | TGTGCCAGCAGCGGCAAACCAGTGACAAGGAACAACTATGGCTACACCTTC | CASSGKPVTRNNYGYTF
TRBJ1-5 | TRBD1 | - | TRBV11-2 | TGTGCCAGCAGCCAGCTCGGACAGGGGAGCAATCAGCCCCAGCATTTT | CASSQLGQGSNQPQHF
TRBJ1-2 | - | - | TRBV19 | TGTGCCAGGACTCCCCCGGGACAAACTTCTTGGGGCTACACCTTC | CARTPPGQTSWGYTF
TRBJ2-6 | - | - | TRBV6-4 | TGTGCCAGCAGTGACTACAACTCTGGGGCCAACGTCCTGACTTTC | CASSDYNSGANVLTF
TRBJ1-1 | - | - | TRBV5-8 | TGTGCCAGCAGCCCCTCAGTGAACACTGAAGCTTTCTTT | CASSPSVNTEAFF
TRBJ1-6 | - | - | TRBV15 | TGTGCCACCAGCAGAGAGTTGGAGAGAAATTCACCCCTCCACTTT | CATSRELERNSPLHF
TRBJ2-1 | - | - | TRBV7-3 | TGTGCCAGCAGCCCAAACGGACTGAACAATGAGCAGTTCTTC | CASSPNGLNNEQFF
TRBJ2-1 | TRBD1 | - | TRBV2 | TGTGCCAGCACATCGGCAGGGGGCGATGGCAATGAGCAGTTCTTC | CASTSAGGDGNEQFF
TRBJ2-5 | TRBD2 | - | TRBV10-3 | TGTGCCATCAGTGAGCTAGCGGGGGGGGCAGAGACCCAGTACTTC | CAISELAGGAETQYF
TRBJ1-1 | - | - | TRBV5-4 | TGTGCCAGCAGCGGAGTAACAGCCCCGGGAAGGAACACTGAAGCTTTCTTT | CASSGVTAPGRNTEAFF
TRBJ1-3 | - | - | TRBV19 | TGTGCCAGTAGTATGGCCGGGTTTGGAAACACCATATATTTT | CASSMAGFGNTIYF
TRBJ1-4 | - | - | TRBV9 | TGTGCCAGCAGCGTAGGGGCCGATAATGAAAAACTGTTTTTT | CASSVGADNEKLFF
TRBJ1-5 | - | - | TRBV19 | TGTGCCAGTAGTATCCAGACTCCTAGCAATCAGCCCCAGCATTTT | CASSIQTPSNQPQHF
TRBJ2-7 | - | - | TRBV3-1/TRBV3-2 | TGTGCCAGCAGCCCGTCTAGCGTTGGGACCTACGAGCAGTACTTC | CASSPSSVGTYEQYF
TRBJ2-1 | - | - | TRBV19 | TGTGCCAGTAGTATCAGCCGGGAGTGGGCCTACAATGAGCAGTTCTTC | CASSISREWAYNEQFF
TRBJ2-5 | - | - | TRBV7-9 | TGTGCCAGCAGCTTCCCGGGTACGCAGACCCAGTACTTC | CASSFPGTQTQYF
TRBJ1-2 | - | - | TRBV5-8 | TGTGCCAGCAGCTCAGGGGTAGGAGGCTACACCTTC | CASSSGVGGYTF
TRBJ2-1 | TRBD1 | - | TRBV7-2 | TGTGCCAGCAGCTCCGGGACAGGGACCTACAATGAGCAGTTCTTC | CASSSGTGTYNEQFF
TRBJ2-5 | - | - | TRBV6-6 | TGTGCCAGCAGTTACGGAGGGGACAGATACCAAGAGACCCAGTACTTC | CASSYGGDRYQETQYF
TRBJ1-1 | TRBD1 | - | TRBV7-8 | TGTGCCAGCAGCTCCAGATACAGGGGGCTGAACACTGAAGCTTTCTTT | CASSSRYRGLNTEAFF
TRBJ2-2 | - | - | TRBV7-9 | TGTGCCAGCAGCCCACAGGGAACTTGGAACACCGGGGAGCTGTTTTTT | CASSPQGTWNTGELFF
TRBJ1-1 | - | - | TRBV5-5 | TGTGCCAGCAGCGGAAGGACAGTGAACACTGAAGCTTTCTTT | CASSGRTVNTEAFF
TRBJ1-5 | TRBD1 | - | TRBV24-1 | TGTGCCACCAGTGACCCAGGACAGGGGGTTTCCGGCAATCAGCCCCAGCATTTT | CATSDPGQGVSGNQPQHF
TRBJ2-1 | TRBD2 | - | TRBV24-1 | TGTGCCACCAGTGATTGGACTAGCGTTTTCTACAATGAGCAGTTCTTC | CATSDWTSVFYNEQFF
TRBJ2-7 | - | - | TRBV7-9 | TGTGCCAGCAGCTTGAGAGGATCCTACGAGCAGTACTTC | CASSLRGSYEQYF
TRBJ1-5 | TRBD1 | - | TRBV7-8 | TGTGCCAGCAGCGACCCGGGACAGGGGCTTAGCAATCAGCCCCAGCATTTT | CASSDPGQGLSNQPQHF
TRBJ1-4 | TRBD1 | - | TRBV27 | TGTGCCAGCAGTTTAGCCCGACAGGGGGGTGAAAAACTGTTTTTT | CASSLARQGGEKLFF
TRBJ2-5 | TRBD2 | - | TRBV5-5 | TGTGCCAGCAGCCCCGGCGGGGGGCAGACCCAGTACTTC | CASSPGGGQTQYF
TRBJ1-2 | TRBD1 | - | TRBV2 | TGTGCCAGCAGAGCCCAGGACAGGGGCGTTACGAGCTACACCTTC | CASRAQDRGVTSYTF
TRBJ1-1 | - | once | TRBV6-2/TRBV6-3 | TGTGCCAGCAGTTACTCGAGAACCCAACGGGTCACTGAAGCTTTCTTT | CASSYSRTQRVTEAFF
TRBJ2-1 | - | - | TRBV5-4 | TGTGCCAGCAGCTTGGCAGGCGGGGTACTCTCCTACAATGAGCAGTTCTTC | CASSLAGGVLSYNEQFF
TRBJ1-1 | - | - | TRBV18 | TGTGCCAGCTCAGGGCAGGGGCGTAACACTGAAGCTTTCTTT | CASSGQGRNTEAFF
TRBJ1-2 | TRBD1 | - | TRBV6-9 | TGTGCCAGCAGTTATGACAGGGCCCTTGTCTATGGCTACACCTTC | CASSYDRALVYGYTF
TRBJ1-2 | TRBD1 | - | TRBV5-1 | TGCGCCAGCAGCTGGGGACAGGGTGCTGGCTACACCTTC | CASSWGQGAGYTF
TRBJ2-2 | - | - | TRBV12-5 | TGTGCTAGTGGTTTGTTTACAGAAATTAGAACCGGGGAGCTGTTTTTT | CASGLFTEIRTGELFF
TRBJ1-2 | - | - | TRBV27 | TGTGCCACCAGACAGAATCCTAACTATGGCTACACCTTC | CATRQNPNYGYTF
TRBJ1-5 | - | - | TRBV7-6 | TGTGCCAGCAGCTTACTGGGGGGTAATAGCAATCAGCCCCAGCATTTT | CASSLLGGNSNQPQHF
TRBJ2-2 | TRBD1 | - | TRBV5-8 | TGTGCCAGCAGCTTCCCTGGGACAGATTCATTAGCCGCCGGGGAGCTGTTTTTT | CASSFPGTDSLAAGELFF
TRBJ2-7 | TRBD2 | - | TRBV4-1 | TGCGCCAGCAGCCAGTTCCAGGCGGGGGGAAGCTCCTACGAGCAGTACTTC | CASSQFQAGGSSYEQYF
TRBJ2-1 | TRBD2 | - | TRBV27 | TGTGCCAGCACCATAGCTAGCGGGGGTCCGTACAATGAGCAGTTCTTC | CASTIASGGPYNEQFF
TRBJ1-2 | - | once | TRBV5-5 | TGTGCCAGCAGCTTGGAAGGGCGGGGGGTCTATGGCTACACCTTC | CASSLEGRGVYGYTF
TRBJ2-6 | - | medium-sized | TRBV29-1 | TGCAGCGTTGGCCTTGGGAGTTATTCCCAGAGCTCTGGGGCCAACGTCCTGACTTTC | CSVGLGSYSQSSGANVLTF
TRBJ2-7 | - | - | TRBV3-1/TRBV3-2 | TGTGCCAGCAGCCAAGAATCTCCAGGGGCGGCCTACGAGCAGTACTTC | CASSQESPGAAYEQYF